These T cell receptor beta chains were read from a single sample in a study of T-cell reconstitution after alpha-beta-depleted transplantation in children. TCRdb recomputed calls from the PCR reads with MiXCR, one row per CDR3 protein. The data hold about 500,000 distinct CDR3 sequences, with roughly 33% observed a single time. Sequences were derived from PBMCs from the stem cell graft donor, sampled from the stem cell graft. Every receptor here comes from a human donor who donated a stem cell graft to a child with aplastic anemia. Each CDR3 is given with its conserved first and last residue. Each record gives: D gene, clone size, J gene, V gene, CDR3 protein, CDR3 DNA. The D gene is left open where the match is weak. Clone size is stated in some rows and not others, as once, few, many or a class when expanded.

NA | NA | TRBJ1-1 | TRBV19 | CASSIVAGLSTEAFF | TGTGCCAGTAGTATAGTGGCAGGCCTGAGTACTGAAGCTTTCTTT
TRBD1 | NA | TRBJ2-1 | TRBV5-6 | CASSMTGFDEQFF | TGTGCCAGCAGCATGACAGGGTTTGATGAGCAGTTCTTC
NA | NA | TRBJ2-3 | TRBV30 | CAWSGTSTDTQYF | TGTGCCTGGTCCGGGACTTCCACAGATACGCAGTATTTT
TRBD1 | NA | TRBJ1-5 | TRBV28 | CASGPSRGLHQPQHF | TGTGCCAGCGGTCCTAGCAGGGGGCTACATCAGCCCCAGCATTTT
NA | few | TRBJ1-4 | TRBV6-1 | CASSGHGLNEKLFF | TGTGCCAGCAGCGGTCACGGCCTTAATGAAAAACTGTTTTTT
NA | NA | TRBJ1-4 | TRBV29-1 | CSVGGATNEKLFF | TGCAGCGTTGGTGGGGCAACTAATGAAAAACTGTTTTTT
NA | NA | TRBJ2-7 | TRBV7-9 | CASSSSGRGFYEQYF | TGTGCCAGCAGCTCCTCCGGACGGGGTTTCTACGAGCAGTACTTC
NA | few | TRBJ2-7 | TRBV28 | CASSLSPRGEQYF | TGTGCCAGCAGTTTATCCCCTCGGGGGGAGCAGTACTTC
NA | few | TRBJ1-2 | TRBV30 | CAWSVWYGYTF | TGTGCCTGGAGTGTCTGGTATGGCTACACCTTC
TRBD1 | many | TRBJ2-7 | TRBV29-1 | CSVNRGPGEQYF | TGCAGCGTCAACAGGGGCCCCGGCGAGCAGTACTTC
NA | NA | TRBJ2-7 | TRBV30 | CAWGGPAASYEQYF | TGTGCCTGGGGGGGGCCGGCGGCATCCTACGAGCAGTACTTC
NA | few | TRBJ1-5 | TRBV20-1 | CSAMGSQVVQPQHF | TGCAGTGCCATGGGCTCCCAGGTTGTTCAGCCCCAGCATTTT
NA | many | TRBJ1-5 | TRBV11-2 | CAVCPDPGLNEGQPQHF | TGTGCCGTCTGTCCCGATCCGGGACTGAACGAGGGCCAGCCCCAGCATTTT
NA | NA | TRBJ1-5 | TRBV5-6 | CASKGTGSNQPQHF | TGTGCCAGCAAAGGCACGGGTAGCAATCAGCCCCAGCATTTT
TRBD2 | NA | TRBJ2-1 | TRBV10-1 | CASSPLTSGTYNEQFF | TGCGCCAGCAGTCCACTGACTAGCGGGACATACAATGAGCAGTTCTTC
TRBD1 | few | TRBJ2-1 | TRBV24-1 | CATSDFRDRDSYNEQFF | TGTGCCACCAGTGATTTTAGGGACAGGGACTCCTACAATGAGCAGTTCTTC
NA | once | TRBJ1-5 | TRBV20-1 | CSASIARGNQPQHF | TGCAGTGCTAGTATAGCAAGAGGCAATCAGCCCCAGCATTTT
TRBD2 | NA | TRBJ2-1 | TRBV19 | CASSRSASGRIGSYNEQFF | TGTGCCAGTAGTAGGTCAGCTAGCGGGAGAATTGGGTCCTACAATGAGCAGTTCTTC
TRBD1 | NA | TRBJ2-7 | TRBV7-2 | CASSLVVLDRGSYEQYF | TGTGCCAGCAGCTTAGTGGTCTTGGACAGGGGCTCCTACGAGCAGTACTTC
NA | NA | TRBJ1-1 | TRBV5-6 | CASSLDHPVNTEAFF | TGTGCCAGCAGCTTGGACCACCCCGTGAACACTGAAGCTTTCTTT
NA | few | TRBJ1-1 | TRBV29-1 | CSVSPNTEAFF | TGCAGCGTGAGCCCGAACACTGAAGCTTTCTTT
NA | few | TRBJ2-7 | TRBV27 | CASSYSAGQISYEQYF | TGTGCCAGCAGCTACTCGGCGGGACAGATCTCCTACGAGCAGTACTTC
NA | NA | TRBJ1-3 | TRBV7-2 | CASSFEGVSGNTIYF | TGTGCCAGCAGCTTCGAGGGGGTCTCTGGAAACACCATATATTTT
TRBD2 | NA | TRBJ2-5 | TRBV7-2 | CASSVMGGRGETQYF | TGTGCCAGCAGCGTGATGGGGGGGAGGGGAGAGACCCAGTACTTC
TRBD1 | NA | TRBJ1-4 | TRBV27 | CASSPTRGRKEKLFF | TGTGCCAGCAGTCCCACCAGGGGGCGAAAAGAAAAACTGTTTTTT
TRBD1 | NA | TRBJ1-6 | TRBV7-2 | CASSIDRARGSPLHF | TGTGCCAGCAGCATAGACAGGGCCCGAGGTTCACCCCTCCACTTT
TRBD2 | NA | TRBJ2-2 | TRBV5-1 | CASSLLFSGTTQTNTGELFF | TGCGCCAGCAGCCTTTTGTTCTCCGGGACTACTCAGACGAACACCGGGGAGCTGTTTTTT
TRBD2 | few | TRBJ2-2 | TRBV20-1 | CSARSAGANTGELFF | TGCAGTGCTAGGTCAGCGGGAGCGAACACCGGGGAGCTGTTTTTT
NA | NA | TRBJ1-2 | TRBV12-3/TRBV12-4 | CASRLDGFLGGYTF | TGTGCCAGCAGACTTGACGGTTTTTTGGGGGGCTACACCTTC
NA | NA | TRBJ1-1 | TRBV28 | CANSHQLNTEAFF | TGTGCCAACAGCCACCAGTTGAACACTGAAGCTTTCTTT
NA | NA | TRBJ2-4 | TRBV28 | CATTRQGNIQYF | TGTGCCACCACGCGGCAGGGAAACATTCAGTACTTC
NA | NA | TRBJ2-1 | TRBV20-1 | CSADSSGDSYNEQFF | TGCAGTGCTGACAGTAGCGGAGACTCCTACAATGAGCAGTTCTTC